This paragraph covers one T cell receptor (beta chain) sequence. Germline assignment: CDR1 MNHEY and CDR2 SVGAGI. V was clipped by 8 bases and J by 1 base, with 12 bases between them. The CDR3 sequence is 13 residues long. These data are taken from a study of PD-1 and CTLA-4 blockade in melanoma. The assay was immunoSEQ multiplex PCR, and TCRdb's table has in-frame clones only and misses some. The table has tens of thousands of clones, about 87% seen once. The TCR sequence derives from a human donor with melanoma. V and J are TRBV6-5 and TRBJ2-7; the D is unclear. The sample consisted of CD8+ T cells from peripheral blood, taken from a patient given anti-PD-1 treatment. As DNA, the CDR3 is TGTGCCAGCTCTCTTCAGGAATCCTACGAGCAGTACTTC. This translates into CASSLQESYEQYF.